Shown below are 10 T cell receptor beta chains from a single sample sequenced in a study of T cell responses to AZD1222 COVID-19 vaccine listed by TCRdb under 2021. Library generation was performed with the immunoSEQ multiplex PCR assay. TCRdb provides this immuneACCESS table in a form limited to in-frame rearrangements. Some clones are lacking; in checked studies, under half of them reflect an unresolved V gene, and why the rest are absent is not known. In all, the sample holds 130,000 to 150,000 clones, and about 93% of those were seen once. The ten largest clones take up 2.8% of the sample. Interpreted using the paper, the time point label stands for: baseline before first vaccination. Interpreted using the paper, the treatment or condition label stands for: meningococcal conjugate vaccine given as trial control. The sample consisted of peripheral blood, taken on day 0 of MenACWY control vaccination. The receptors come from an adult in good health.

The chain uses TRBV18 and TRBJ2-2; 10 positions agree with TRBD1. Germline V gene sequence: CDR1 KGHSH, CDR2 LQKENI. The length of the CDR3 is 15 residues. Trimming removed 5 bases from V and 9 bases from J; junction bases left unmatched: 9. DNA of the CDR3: TGTGCCAGCTCAAACCGGGACAGGGGTTTCCGGGAGCTGTTTTTT. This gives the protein CASSNRDRGFRELFF.

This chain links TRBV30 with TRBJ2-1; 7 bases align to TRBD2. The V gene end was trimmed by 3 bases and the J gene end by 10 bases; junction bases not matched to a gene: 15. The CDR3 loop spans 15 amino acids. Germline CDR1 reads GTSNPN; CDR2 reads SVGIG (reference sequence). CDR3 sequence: CAWRLGTIRGLEQFF. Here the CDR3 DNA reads TGTGCCTGGAGACTTGGGACTATCCGCGGATTGGAGCAGTTCTTC.

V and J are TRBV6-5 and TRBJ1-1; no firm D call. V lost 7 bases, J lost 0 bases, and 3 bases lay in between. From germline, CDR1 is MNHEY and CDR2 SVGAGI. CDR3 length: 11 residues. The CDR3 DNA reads TGTGCCAGCATATTGAACACTGAAGCTTTCTTT. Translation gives CASILNTEAFF.

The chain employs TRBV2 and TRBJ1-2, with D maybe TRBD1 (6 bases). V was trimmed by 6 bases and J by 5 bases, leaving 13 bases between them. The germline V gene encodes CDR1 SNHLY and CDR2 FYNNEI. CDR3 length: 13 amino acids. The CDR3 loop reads CASRGASIYGYTF. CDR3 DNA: TGTGCCAGCAGGGGGGCCTCGATATATGGCTACACCTTC.

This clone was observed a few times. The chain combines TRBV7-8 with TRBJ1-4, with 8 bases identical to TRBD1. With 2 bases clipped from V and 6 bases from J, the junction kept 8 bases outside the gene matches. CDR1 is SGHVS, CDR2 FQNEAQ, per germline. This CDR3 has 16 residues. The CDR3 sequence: CASSLRGQGQHEKLFF. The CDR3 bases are TGTGCCAGCAGCTTACGTGGACAGGGTCAGCATGAAAAACTGTTTTTT.

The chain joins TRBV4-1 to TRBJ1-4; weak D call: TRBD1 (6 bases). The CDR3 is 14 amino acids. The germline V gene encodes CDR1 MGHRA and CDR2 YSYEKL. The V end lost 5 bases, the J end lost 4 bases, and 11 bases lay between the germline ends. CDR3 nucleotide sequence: TGCGCCAGCAGCTCTGGACAGAGTAATGAAAAACTGTTTTTT. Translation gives CASSSGQSNEKLFF.

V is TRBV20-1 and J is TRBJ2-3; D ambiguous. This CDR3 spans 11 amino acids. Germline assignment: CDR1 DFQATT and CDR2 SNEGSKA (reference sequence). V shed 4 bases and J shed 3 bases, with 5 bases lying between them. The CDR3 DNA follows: TGCAGTGCTATTTTAACAGATACGCAGTATTTT. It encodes CSAILTDTQYF.

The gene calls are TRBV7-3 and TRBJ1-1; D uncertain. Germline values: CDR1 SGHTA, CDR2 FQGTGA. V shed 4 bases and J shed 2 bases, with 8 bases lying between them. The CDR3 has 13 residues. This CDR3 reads CASSSIPNTEAFF. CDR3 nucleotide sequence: TGTGCCAGCAGCTCTATCCCTAACACTGAAGCTTTCTTT.

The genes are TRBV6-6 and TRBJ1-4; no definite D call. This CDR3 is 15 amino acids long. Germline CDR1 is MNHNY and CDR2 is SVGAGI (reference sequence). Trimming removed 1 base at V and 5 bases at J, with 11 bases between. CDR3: CASSYLAGPNEKLFF. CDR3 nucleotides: TGTGCCAGCAGTTACTTGGCAGGACCAAATGAAAAACTGTTTTTT.

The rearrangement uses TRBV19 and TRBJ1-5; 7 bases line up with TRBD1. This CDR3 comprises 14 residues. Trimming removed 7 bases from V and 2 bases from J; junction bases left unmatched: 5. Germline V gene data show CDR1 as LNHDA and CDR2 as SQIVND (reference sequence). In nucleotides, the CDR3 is TGTGCCAGTACGGACAGGAGGGGCAATCAGCCCCAGCATTTT. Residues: CASTDRRGNQPQHF.